Listed here are 3 T cell receptor beta chains from one sample, sequenced in a study of cytomegalovirus exposure and HLA in healthy donors listed by TCRdb under 2017. The method was the immunoSEQ multiplex PCR assay. For the multiplex PCR, a mixture combining 60 forward primers for TCR Vbeta segments and 13 reverse primers for TCR Jbeta segments was used. The table was pulled from immuneACCESS by TCRdb, which kept in-frame rearrangements only. Such tables lose some clones; where checked, under half of the loss comes from unresolved V genes, and the rest has no known cause. Counted in this sample were about 150,000 clones; around 82% of them appeared once. The ten largest clones represent roughly 5.5% of the sample. The sequenced sample was PBMCs. Receptors were obtained from a woman in her 40s in good health and CMV-seropositive.

The CDR3 coding sequence is TGTGCCAGCACCATGCCGGGGGAGGAAAAACTGTTTTTT. Translation gives CASTMPGEEKLFF. J is TRBJ1-4 and V is TRBV6-6, with D maybe TRBD1 (5 bases). Germline CDR1 MNHNY, CDR2 SVGAGI (reference sequence). The CDR3 runs to 13 residues. V was trimmed by 7 bases and J by 8 bases, leaving 14 bases between them.

The chain combines TRBV25-1 with TRBJ2-1, with 9 positions matching TRBD2. Trimming at V came to 4 bases and at J to 6 bases, leaving 13 bases not matched to a gene. Germline-derived CDR1 and CDR2 are MGHDK and SYGVNS. This CDR3 contains 17 residues. CDR3 coding DNA: TGTGCCAGCAGTGTAGGGGCGGCGGGAGGGCCTTTCAATGAGCAGTTCTTC. The encoded protein is CASSVGAAGGPFNEQFF.

This clone was observed a few times. This rearrangement joins TRBV5-1 to TRBJ2-1; TRBD2 matches 9 bases. This CDR3 spans 17 amino acids. Trimming cost V 0 bases and J 5 bases; bases outside gene matches: 9. The germline gives CDR1 SGHRS, CDR2 YFSETQ. CDR3 in amino acids: CASSLVTGTSPHNEQFF. The CDR3 nucleotides are TGCGCCAGCAGCTTGGTTACCGGGACTAGCCCCCACAATGAGCAGTTCTTC. Full variable domain (outside the CDR3, taken from reference TRBV5-1 and TRBJ2-1): KAGVTQTPRYLIKTRGQQVTLSCSPISGHRSVSWYQQTPGQGLQFLFEYFSETQRNKGNFPGRFSGRQFSNSRSEMNVSTLELGDSALYLCASSLVTGTSPHNEQFFGPGTRLTVL.